This T cell receptor (beta chain) came from a study of blood T cell repertoires in COVID-19 (dated by TCRdb to 2020 to 2021). About the study as a whole: ImmuneRACE Cohort 3 recovered participants were defined by two consecutive negative NP/OP PCR tests, healthcare professional clearance, or symptom resolution. Collaborator samples came from the United States, Italy and Spain and covered acute and convalescent phases of COVID-19. The material from the prospective study consisted of cDNA or gDNA derived from T cells, B-cell-depleted T cells, or PBMCs. Deeply sampled blood TCRbeta repertoires from subjects exposed to, actively infected with, or recovered from COVID-19 were included in the dataset. The repertoires were made available in a free public database intended to serve as a resource for research on the immune response to SARS-CoV-2. The samples were drawn from the first 160 participants of the ongoing ImmuneRACE study and from under 1,500 subjects provided by 6 global collaborators. The sample metadata nearly always contained a de-identified subject ID, COVID-19 status, age in years and sex. HLA class I and class II types, where available, came from metadata supplied by the sample provider rather than from assay-based typing. Broader findings and caveats from the paper: How much clinical and demographic metadata was included differed by source and by participant, and the metadata was provided uncurated.

V sheds 7 bases and J sheds 0 bases, leaving 22 bases between their ends. The CDR3 sequence holds 16 residues, the cysteine and phenylalanine included. Only CDR3 DNA is held: 48 bases, read in frame from base 1. Taken from the germline V gene, the CDR1 and CDR2 loops are SQVTM and ANQGSEA. The immunoSEQ Assay, a bias-controlled multiplex PCR, was used to amplify TCRbeta CDR3 regions from genomic DNA. From the authors' description of their analysis: The number of nucleated cells in each sample was estimated from the amplification of reference gene primers within the assay. To quantify the absolute abundance of each unique TCRbeta CDR3 rearrangement, sequence reads were collapsed and filtered. For each sample, productive Simpson clonality was calculated as the square root of Simpson's diversity index over productive rearrangements. Not all clones reach the TCRdb copy of this immuneACCESS table, which keeps in-frame sequences only. Checked studies attribute under half of the gap to unresolved V genes and leave the rest unexplained. V, J and clone size reflect that table, while D and trimming were determined from the DNA. In this sample the table shows approximately 190,000 clones, approximately 90% of which occur a single time. The ten largest clones take up around 24% of the sample.

Participants in the prospective study were aged 18 to 89 years, lived in 20 to 25 United States geographic areas, and enrolled through a virtual design. In the prospective study, cohorts were assigned on the basis of participant-reported clinical history obtained from a screening survey and a study questionnaire. In the prospective study, whole blood, serum and a nasopharyngeal or oropharyngeal swab were collected from each participant by mobile phlebotomists. Prospective study participants could optionally give additional blood draws and questionnaires over an approximately two-month period. Before DNA extraction, blood samples from the prospective study were shipped at room temperature or frozen. Concerning this clone itself: Its antigen is currently not known. No much larger clone exists at a distance of one base, and base qualities are not known.

The sequence joins TRBV29-1 to TRBJ2-7; TRBD1 is a possible D gene, resting on 6 matching bases. The sequence was collected from a woman aged 35 to 49 in a cohort exposed to, infected with or recovered from COVID-19 (not recorded which). Sequenced sample: PBMCs or T cells enriched from blood (not recorded which). The sequenced DNA is TGCAGCGCACAGGGCTTCGGGGACGGCGTCTCCTACGAGCAGTACTTC. Translated, it gives CSAQGFGDGVSYEQYF.